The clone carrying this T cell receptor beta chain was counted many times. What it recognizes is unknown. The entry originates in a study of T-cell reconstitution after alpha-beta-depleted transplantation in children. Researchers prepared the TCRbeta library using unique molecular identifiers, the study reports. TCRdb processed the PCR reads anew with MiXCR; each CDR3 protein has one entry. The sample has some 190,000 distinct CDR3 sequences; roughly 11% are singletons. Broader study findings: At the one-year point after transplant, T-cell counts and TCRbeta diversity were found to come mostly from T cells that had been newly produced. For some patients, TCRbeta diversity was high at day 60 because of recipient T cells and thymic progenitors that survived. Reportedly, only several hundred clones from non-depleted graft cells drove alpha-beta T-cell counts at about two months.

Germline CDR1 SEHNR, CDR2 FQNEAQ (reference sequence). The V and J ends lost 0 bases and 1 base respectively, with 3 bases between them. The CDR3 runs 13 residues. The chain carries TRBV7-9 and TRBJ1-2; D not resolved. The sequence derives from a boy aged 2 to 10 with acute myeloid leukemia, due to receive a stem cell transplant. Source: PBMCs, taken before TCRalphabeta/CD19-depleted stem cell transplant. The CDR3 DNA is TGTGCCAGCAGCTTAGCGGATAACTATGGCTACACCTTC. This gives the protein CASSLADNYGYTF.